This T cell receptor (beta chain) is drawn from a study of molecular identifiers for immune sequencing clone quantification. Notes on the study in general: Over 97% of effector molecules, yet under 1% of naive-cell molecules, were held by clones above 20 RNA copies. With a barcode shared among identical TCR molecules, highly expanded clone sizes could be underestimated.

Libraries of bulk TCR were made by previously described methods (with listed TCR primers). TCRdb called the PCR reads again in MiXCR, with one record for every CDR3 protein. The table lists about half a million distinct CDR3 sequences, around 23% of them singletons. This clonotype has a count of ten or more. Its antigen is undetermined. CDR3 length equals 12 residues. Trimming cost V 3 bases and J 1 base, with 6 bases left between them. The germline V gene has CDR1 DFQATT and CDR2 SNEGSKA (reference sequence). The chain uses TRBV20-1 and TRBJ2-5; no clear D gene. The TCR comes from a human donor in good health. Some libraries in this study had Jurkat cell RNA spiked in. Sequencing used naive CD8+ T cells from blood, with Jurkat cell RNA spiked in. Subset meaning: FACS-sorted CD8+CD4-CCR7+CD45RA+ naive T cells. The CDR3 region is CSASNSQETQYF. Written as DNA, the CDR3 is TGCAGTGCTAGTAACTCCCAAGAGACCCAGTACTTC.